These 25 T cell receptor beta chains share one sample of origin, sequenced in a study of graft-versus-host responses after intestinal transplantation. Sequenced by immunoSEQ multiplex PCR; TCRdb stores in-frame clones only, minus some. The sample records tens of thousands of clones, about 90% being singletons. The material sequenced was PBMCs, taken 26 days after transplant. These receptor sequences come from a human patient who received an intestinal transplant, so some T cells may come from the graft donor.

V gene TRBV27 combines with J gene TRBJ1-1; 7 bases fit TRBD1. Germline CDR1 MNHEY, CDR2 SMNVEV (reference sequence). The CDR3 loop spans 14 amino acids. V gave up 6 bases and J gave up 5 bases; unmatched junction bases: 9. CDR3 DNA sequence: TGTGCCAGCAGCCCTTGGACAGGTTGGACTGAAGCTTTCTTT. It is translated as CASSPWTGWTEAFF.

As to this clone: Other DNA variants within this sample encode the same CDR3. The chain couples TRBV4-1 to TRBJ2-7; D is ambiguous. Trimming took 1 base from V and 3 from J, leaving 19 bases between them. CDR1 is MGHRA and CDR2 is YSYEKL in the germline V gene. The CDR3 has 17 amino acids. The CDR3 DNA is TGCGCCAGCAGCCAAGCCCCCAGGTCCATCATCTACTACGAGCAGTACTTC. Residues: CASSQAPRSIIYYEQYF.

The V and J genes are TRBV21-1 and TRBJ1-4; the table's D call TRBD1 went unverified against the DNA. TRBV21-1 is designated a pseudogene. This CDR3 contains 13 residues. In DNA form, the CDR3 reads TGTGCCAGCAGCAAACCCGCGGACAGGGGTCTGTTTTTT. This codes for CASSKPADRGLFF.

The chain has TRBV14 and TRBJ1-6, with D perhaps TRBD1 (5 bases). The CDR3 consists of 15 residues. The ends were cut back, 2 bases at V and 5 bases at J, with 10 bases in the middle. The germline CDR1 and CDR2 sequences are SGHDN and FVKESK. The CDR3, as DNA: TGTGCCAGCAGCCAATTGGCAGGGAATAATTCACCCCTCCACTTT. Translation: CASSQLAGNNSPLHF.

CDR3 in DNA: TGTGCCAGCAGCCCCCTATCCGTCGGGGACTCTAACTATGGCTACACCTTC. Protein product: CASSPLSVGDSNYGYTF. The rearrangement links TRBV11-2 to TRBJ1-2, with D possibly being TRBD1 (5 bases). The CDR3 is 17 amino acids. V shed 5 bases and J shed 0 bases, with 19 bases lying between them. The germline V gene has CDR1 SGHAT and CDR2 FQNNGV.

The V gene is TRBV6-1, the J gene TRBJ2-5; 8 positions match TRBD1. J gave up 4 bases and V 10 bases, and 11 bases lay outside the gene matches. Germline-derived CDR1 and CDR2 are MNHNS and SASEGT. The CDR3 length is 14 residues. The CDR3 sequence: CATSDRGFGETQYF. The CDR3, as DNA: TGTGCCACCTCCGACAGGGGATTTGGAGAGACCCAGTACTTC.

The chain links TRBV27 to TRBJ2-2, with no clear D. Trimming cost V 5 bases and J 0 bases, with 4 bases left between them. The CDR3 runs 13 residues. Germline loops: CDR1 MNHEY, CDR2 SMNVEV (reference sequence). CDR3 region: CASSPTNTGELFF. CDR3 coding DNA: TGTGCCAGCAGTCCCACGAACACCGGGGAGCTGTTTTTT.

CDR3 DNA sequence: TGTGCCAGCAGCGCGGGTCTTAAGTGGGAGACCCAGTACTTC. Translation: CASSAGLKWETQYF. The V gene is TRBV5-4, the J gene TRBJ2-5, with D tentatively TRBD2 (5 bases). The V and J ends lost 4 bases and 5 bases respectively, with 15 bases between them. The germline V gene has CDR1 SGHNT and CDR2 YYREEE (reference sequence). This CDR3 has 14 amino acids.

The V call is TRBV28, the J call TRBJ2-5; a weak D match, TRBD1 (6 bases). The CDR3 spans 14 residues. Germline V gene lookup returns CDR1 MDHEN and CDR2 SYDVKM. V shed 8 bases and J shed 2 bases, with 15 bases lying between them. The DNA of the CDR3 is TGTGCCAGCGCGCAGGGGAGTATTCAAGAGACCCAGTACTTC. It is translated as CASAQGSIQETQYF.

This clone was found once. V and J are TRBV18 and TRBJ1-2; maybe TRBD1 (6 bases). V was clipped by 3 bases and J by 4 bases, with 9 bases between them. This CDR3 spans 13 amino acids. CDR1 KGHSH and CDR2 LQKENI come from the germline V gene. CDR3 sequence reads: CASSPKQGYGYTF. DNA for the CDR3: TGTGCCAGCTCACCTAAACAGGGCTATGGCTACACCTTC.

The rearrangement uses TRBV4-3 and TRBJ1-2; the D is unclear. The length of the CDR3 is 16 residues. The V and J ends lost 0 bases and 4 bases respectively, with 15 bases between them. Germline lookup yields CDR1 LGHNA and CDR2 YSLEER. DNA for the CDR3: TGCGCCAGCAGCCAAGATTCGGGGTCGTTAGGCTATGGCTACACCTTC. Translated: CASSQDSGSLGYGYTF.

The chain employs TRBV5-1 and TRBJ1-1; D call uncertain. V was clipped by 1 base and J by 0 bases, with 10 bases between them. The CDR3 is made up of 15 amino acids. Germline assignment: CDR1 SGHRS and CDR2 YFSETQ. The CDR3 reads CASSLFNGMNTEAFF. CDR3 DNA sequence: TGCGCCAGCAGCTTGTTTAACGGGATGAACACTGAAGCTTTCTTT.

CDR3 nucleotides: TGTGCCAGCAGTGCACGGGACAGGAGGCCAGATACGCAGTATTTT. Amino acids: CASSARDRRPDTQYF. J is TRBJ2-3 and V is TRBV6-1, with TRBD1 matching over 8 bases. The germline V gene encodes CDR1 MNHNS and CDR2 SASEGT. CDR3 length: 15 amino acids. V lost 4 bases, J lost 4 bases, and 7 bases stayed unmatched.

The V call is TRBV27, the J call TRBJ1-5; 7 nucleotides match TRBD1. The CDR3 is 15 residues long. Germline V gives CDR1 MNHEY, CDR2 SMNVEV (reference sequence). Trimming at V came to 2 bases and at J to 5 bases, leaving 6 bases not matched to a gene. The DNA of the CDR3 is TGTGCCAGCAGTTTAGGGCAGGGGGAGGATCAGCCCCAGCATTTT. Translating it yields CASSLGQGEDQPQHF.

V usage is TRBV5-4 and J usage is TRBJ2-5; unclear D gene. The V and J ends lost 4 bases and 1 base respectively, with 8 bases between them. CDR3 length equals 13 residues. Looked up from germline, CDR1 is SGHNT and CDR2 is YYREEE (reference sequence). CDR3 sequence: CASSPPTQETQYF. The CDR3 coding sequence is TGTGCCAGCAGCCCCCCTACCCAAGAGACCCAGTACTTC.

The V and J genes are TRBV27 and TRBJ2-1; D might be TRBD2 (5 bases). CDR3 size: 14 residues. Germline V gene sequence: CDR1 MNHEY, CDR2 SMNVEV (reference sequence). Trimming stripped 6 bases from V and 2 bases from J, with 11 bases between. CDR3 bases: TGTGCCAGCAGAGAGGGCGAAGCCTACAATGAGCAGTTCTTC. It encodes CASREGEAYNEQFF.

This rearrangement joins TRBV4-3 to TRBJ1-5; D gene ambiguous. CDR3 length: 14 amino acids. Germline CDR1 reads LGHNA; CDR2 reads YSLEER. V dropped 0 bases and J dropped 0 bases, with 3 bases sitting between them. CDR3 residues: CASSQDISNQPQHF. For the CDR3, the DNA is TGCGCCAGCAGCCAAGACATTAGCAATCAGCCCCAGCATTTT.

The chain joins TRBV11-3 to TRBJ1-1, with 8 bases that match TRBD1. The CDR3 loop spans 18 amino acids. The germline V gene has CDR1 SGHNT and CDR2 YENEEA. Trimming removed 1 base from V and 5 bases from J; junction bases left unmatched: 15. CDR3 in amino acids: CASSLVSAFRTGTTEAFF. Written as DNA, the CDR3 is TGTGCCAGCAGCTTAGTATCCGCCTTCCGGACAGGGACGACTGAAGCTTTCTTT.

The J gene is TRBJ2-7, the V gene TRBV6-5; 9 bases are a match to TRBD1. Germline lookup yields CDR1 MNHEY and CDR2 SVGAGI. V lost 6 bases to trimming and J lost 6 bases; unmatched junction nucleotides: 9. The CDR3 totals 14 residues. The CDR3 spells CASRPQGALPEQYF. The CDR3 nucleotides are TGTGCCAGCAGGCCACAGGGGGCGCTTCCCGAGCAGTACTTC.

A remark on this clone: The sample holds other DNA sequences that translate to the same CDR3. The chain recombines TRBV6-1 with TRBJ1-5; 7 positions match TRBD1. Germline values: CDR1 MNHNS, CDR2 SASEGT. The CDR3 extends over 14 amino acids. Trimming cost V 4 bases and J 4 bases; bases outside gene matches: 4. CDR3 sequence: CASSVPGGNQPQHF. As DNA, the CDR3 is TGTGCCAGCAGTGTCCCAGGGGGGAATCAGCCCCAGCATTTT.

The chain has TRBV5-6 and TRBJ2-7, with TRBD1 matching 7 bases. The length of the CDR3 is 17 residues. Germline V gene data show CDR1 as SGHDT and CDR2 as YYEEEE. V shed 4 bases, J shed 2 bases, and the junction held 15 bases outside the gene matches. The CDR3 sequence: CASSTRTGSAWTYEQYV. The CDR3 DNA reads as TGTGCCAGCAGCACCCGGACAGGCTCGGCTTGGACCTACGAGCAGTACGTC.

The chain joins TRBV7-2 to TRBJ1-1, with D hard to call. The CDR3 is made up of 14 amino acids. Trimming pared 1 base from V and 1 base from J, leaving 7 bases between. Germline CDR1 is SGHTA and CDR2 is FQGNSA. The CDR3 loop is CASSLDIKNTEAFF. The DNA for the CDR3 is TGTGCCAGCAGCTTAGACATAAAGAACACTGAAGCTTTCTTT. The full variable domain, with the rest looked up from reference TRBV7-2 and TRBJ1-1, is GAGVSQSPSNKVTEKGKDVELRCDPISGHTALYWYRQSLGQGLEFLIYFQGNSAPDKSGLPSDRFSAERTGGSVSTLTIQRTQQEDSAVYLCASSLDIKNTEAFFGQGTRLTVV.

The rearrangement joins TRBV28 to TRBJ2-6, with D tentatively TRBD1 (5 bases). Deletions cut 6 bases from V and 15 bases from J, with 15 bases between. There are 12 residues in the CDR3. In germline, CDR1 is MDHEN, CDR2 SYDVKM. The CDR3 sequence: CASSQGTLHLTF. DNA for the CDR3: TGTGCCAGCAGCCAGGGTACTCTCCACCTGACTTTC. The whole variable domain, filled in from reference TRBV28 and TRBJ2-6, reads DVKVTQSSRYLVKRTGEKVFLECVQDMDHENMFWYRQDPGLGLRLIYFSYDVKMKEKGDIPEGYSVSREKKERFSLILESASTNQTSMYLCASSQGTLHLTFGAGSRLTVL.

The rearrangement joins TRBV11-2 to TRBJ1-4; D may be TRBD1 (6 bases). The CDR3 runs to 15 residues. The germline CDR1 and CDR2 sequences are SGHAT and FQNNGV. Trimming took off 5 bases at V and 6 bases at J, with 16 bases between the two ends. CDR3 residues: CASSPSGGADEKLFF. Written as DNA, the CDR3 is TGTGCCAGCAGCCCTTCGGGGGGGGCGGATGAAAAACTGTTTTTT.

The J gene is TRBJ2-7, the V gene TRBV30; D is possibly TRBD2 (5 bases). CDR1 is GTSNPN and CDR2 is SVGIG in the germline V gene (reference sequence). The CDR3 runs to 14 residues. The V gene lost 0 bases and the J gene lost 5 bases, with 14 bases spanning the gap. The chain's CDR3 is CAWSVSRVRDEQYF. Here the CDR3 DNA reads TGTGCCTGGAGTGTTTCCCGGGTGAGGGACGAGCAGTACTTC.